This T cell receptor beta chain was sequenced for a study of a mutant IDH1 vaccine in newly diagnosed glioma (dated by TCRdb to about 2021). With respect to the entire study: Of the roughly 34 treated patients, about 60% were male and 37.5% were female, and the mean age was about 40 years. Prior to enrollment, standard therapy consisting of radiotherapy alone, temozolomide alone, or radiochemotherapy with temozolomide had been administered to patients, with the combination being received by most patients. Peripheral blood was drawn at six visits: V03 (baseline), V05, V07, V10, V12 and V13. For exploratory analyses, longitudinal TCRB deep sequencing was carried out in approximately 25 treated patients wherever samples were available.

The library was generated by the immunoSEQ multiplex PCR assay. Following the manufacturer's protocol, the hsTCRB Kit was used to amplify rearranged TCR beta chain sequences. TCRB libraries were sequenced on an Illumina MiSeq. In the source study's methods: The proprietary platform of the kit vendor was used for demultiplexing, trimming and gene mapping. TCRdb limited this immuneACCESS table to in-frame rearrangements with V and J called. A share of clones is missing; checked studies link under half to unresolved V genes, and the rest is unexplained. The V and J calls and clone size are taken from that table; D and trimming were inferred from the DNA. Counted in this sample were about 38,000 clones; roughly three quarters of them appeared once. 9% to 10% of the sample rests with the top ten. Sample time point, as interpreted from the label and publication: baseline, week 1 (first vaccination visit). This sample's treatment or condition label indicates: pre-vaccination baseline after standard-of-care therapy. All donors had newly diagnosed IDH1-mutant astrocytomas of WHO grade 3 or 4 that showed loss of nuclear ATRX. The samples were drawn from NOA16, a multicentre, single-arm, open-label phase I trial in Germany that tested a mutant IDH1 peptide vaccine in humans for the first time. Blood drawn at visit V03 was used as the baseline sample for immunogenicity testing. Genomic DNA for TCRB sequencing was extracted from EDTA blood using the DNeasy Blood and Tissue Kit.

To note about this clone: It lacks a known antigen. The record has no base qualities; no much larger clone is one base away.

Study-wide findings and limitations: The authors noted that analyses of patient blood samples could not be reproduced because of sample limitations. Immune responses induced by the vaccine were seen in 90% to 95% of patients across multiple MHC alleles. Availability determined which PBMC samples were chosen for TCRB deep sequencing. Changes in the top peripheral T cell clonotypes picked up by TCRB sequencing did not appear to be linked to pseudoprogression.

From cysteine to phenylalanine, the CDR3 is 15 amino acids long. Of the read, only the CDR3 DNA is kept; its 45 bases are in frame from base 1. Trimming takes 5 bases from V and 3 bases from J, and the germline ends sit 11 bases apart. Per the germline V gene, MNHNS is the CDR1 and SASEGT is the CDR2. The chain is encoded by TRBV6-1 joined to TRBJ1-6; TRBD1 is a possible D gene, resting on 6 matching bases. This TCR was recovered from a man aged 35-49 years with glioma. Some clones in this sample may be carry-over from other donors' samples. The sample consisted of PBMCs, taken from a glioma patient treated with radiotherapy, temozolomide or both. The nucleotide sequence reads as follows: TGTGCCAGCAGTATACAGGGAATCTATAATTCACCCCTCCACTTT. This is translated as CASSIQGIYNSPLHF.